The 15 T cell receptor beta chains in this list originate from one sample, sequenced in a study of early T cells in non-severe SARS-CoV-2 infection. In TCRdb, the 5' RACE reads were re-called with MiXCR into one record per CDR3 protein. The sample has more than 65,000 distinct CDR3 sequences, roughly 15% seen once. Sequencing input: whole blood. The receptor set was obtained from an adult who was a healthcare worker with PCR-confirmed SARS-CoV-2 infection or an uninfected control (not recorded which).

This clonotype occurred many times. The CDR3 nucleotides read TGCAGTGCTAGAGATCTAATTCGACAGCGGGAGCAGTACTTC. Its translation is CSARDLIRQREQYF. The rearrangement links TRBV20-1 to TRBJ2-7; D is possibly TRBD1 or TRBD2 (5 bases each). The germline V gene has CDR1 DFQATT and CDR2 SNEGSKA (reference sequence). The CDR3 consists of 14 residues. V was pared by 0 bases and J by 7 bases, with 16 bases between.

The chain has TRBV19 and TRBJ1-2, with D hard to call. This CDR3 comprises 15 residues. CDR1 and CDR2 from the germline V gene are LNHDA and SQIVND (reference sequence). The V end lost 4 bases, the J end lost 8 bases, and 20 bases lay between the germline ends. DNA of the CDR3: TGTGCCAGTAGTAAAACCCTTCCGGCAGACGGGGGCTACACCTTC. This codes for CASSKTLPADGGYTF. Supplemented by reference TRBV19 and TRBJ1-2, the full variable domain reads DGGITQSPKYLFRKEGQNVTLSCEQNLNHDAMYWYRQDPGQGLRLIYYSQIVNDFQKGDIAEGYSVSREKKESFPLTVTSAQKNPTAFYLCASSKTLPADGGYTFGSGTRLTVV.

The rearrangement joins TRBV7-6 to TRBJ2-1, with 9 nucleotides matching TRBD1. This CDR3 has 13 amino acids. V shed 5 bases and J 8 bases; nucleotides not matched to a gene: 4. Germline assignment: CDR1 SGHVS and CDR2 FNYEAQ. Here the CDR3 reads CASSVRTGDEQFF. The CDR3 DNA follows: TGTGCCAGCAGCGTGCGGACAGGGGATGAGCAGTTCTTC.

The chain links TRBV11-2 to TRBJ1-2; 7 bases are shared with TRBD1. Germline V gene lookup returns CDR1 SGHAT and CDR2 FQNNGV. V lost 5 bases to trimming and J lost 7 bases; unmatched junction nucleotides: 10. CDR3 length: 14 residues. CDR3 sequence reads: CASSTREGAFGYTF. CDR3 DNA sequence: TGTGCCAGCAGCACCCGAGAGGGGGCGTTTGGCTACACCTTC.

The gene calls are TRBV7-6 and TRBJ1-5, with D hard to call. Germline CDR1 is SGHVS and CDR2 is FNYEAQ. This CDR3 is built from 13 residues. Trimming stripped 0 bases from V and 4 bases from J, with 4 bases between. The CDR3 DNA reads TGTGCCAGCAGCTTAGCCCAAAATCAGCCCCAGCATTTT. Protein product: CASSLAQNQPQHF.

Ten or more counts support this clonotype. V usage is TRBV3-1 and J usage is TRBJ1-1; the D is unclear. Germline V gene data show CDR1 as LGHDT and CDR2 as YNNKEL (reference sequence). The CDR3 spans 16 residues. The germline V and J ends were trimmed by 0 bases and 3 bases, with 14 bases remaining between them. As DNA, the CDR3 is TGTGCCAGCAGCCAAGATTTAAGACCCACGGACACTGAAGCTTTCTTT. Translating it yields CASSQDLRPTDTEAFF.

V usage is TRBV12-3 or TRBV12-4 and J usage is TRBJ2-7; a weak D match, TRBD2 (5 bases). There are 13 residues in the CDR3. Trimming removed 3 bases at V and 2 bases at J, with 8 bases between. CDR3 coding DNA: TGTGCCAGCAGTTTCGGAGGCACCTACGAGCAGTACTTC. Protein sequence: CASSFGGTYEQYF.

In this sample, this clonotype turned up many times. This rearrangement joins TRBV4-3 to TRBJ1-1, with D unresolved. Germline V gene lookup returns CDR1 LGHNA and CDR2 YSLEER. This CDR3 comprises 16 residues. V lost 2 bases and J lost 1, with 14 bases in between. The CDR3 DNA sequence: TGCGCCAGCAGCCAAACCCTCATGAGGCAGAACACTGAAGCTTTCTTT. As protein: CASSQTLMRQNTEAFF.

This clonotype was recorded many times. This rearrangement joins TRBV7-2 to TRBJ1-2, with D tentatively TRBD1 (5 bases). This CDR3 has 13 amino acids. Per the germline V gene, CDR1 is SGHTA and CDR2 is FQGNSA. The V gene lost 1 base and the J gene lost 4 bases, with 7 bases spanning the gap. In nucleotides, the CDR3 is TGTGCCAGCAGCTTAGACAGGCTCTATGGCTACACCTTC. Encoded protein: CASSLDRLYGYTF.

This clonotype was recorded at least ten times. V gene TRBV27 combines with J gene TRBJ1-1; weak D call: TRBD1 (6 bases). The CDR3 loop spans 14 amino acids. CDR1 and CDR2 (germline): MNHEY, SMNVEV (reference sequence). V lost 8 bases and J lost 9, with 22 bases in between. The CDR3 DNA is TGTGCCAGCGGGGACTGGAGGGGGGGAGAGCAAGCTTTCTTT. Translation gives CASGDWRGGEQAFF.

This clonotype was picked up a small number of times. The chain carries TRBV5-4 and TRBJ2-3; unclear D gene. The CDR3 length is 13 residues. The germline gives CDR1 SGHNT, CDR2 YYREEE (reference sequence). The V and J ends lost 6 bases and 3 bases respectively, with 11 bases between them. CDR3 in DNA: TGTGCCAGCACCCCCCCGGAAACAGATACGCAGTATTTT. It codes for CASTPPETDTQYF.

This sequence joins TRBV20-1 and TRBJ2-3, with D perhaps assigned TRBD1 or TRBD2 (6 bases each). The CDR3 totals 19 residues. Germline-derived CDR1 and CDR2 are DFQATT and SNEGSKA (reference sequence). V was clipped by 0 bases and J by 0 bases, with 22 bases between them. CDR3 in DNA: TGCAGTGCTAGAGATCTCAGGGGCCTAGCGCGGCCTAGCACAGATACGCAGTATTTT. Translating it yields CSARDLRGLARPSTDTQYF.

This clonotype came up a few times. The gene calls are TRBV5-1 and TRBJ2-7; 8 nucleotides match TRBD1. Germline values: CDR1 SGHRS, CDR2 YFSETQ. CDR3 length: 14 residues. V trimming: 0 bases; J trimming: 9 bases; junction bases outside the gene matches: 8. The CDR3 protein is CASSLDSGTGVQYF. The CDR3 DNA is TGCGCCAGCAGCTTGGACTCCGGGACAGGAGTGCAGTACTTC.

This clonotype was counted many times. The gene calls are TRBV3-1 and TRBJ1-4; D gene unclear. CDR1 and CDR2 (germline): LGHDT, YNNKEL (reference sequence). Deletions cut 2 bases from V and 7 bases from J, with 14 bases between. The CDR3 is 15 residues long. The CDR3 spells CASSQPYTWGEKLFF. CDR3 DNA: TGTGCCAGCAGCCAACCGTACACCTGGGGTGAAAAACTGTTTTTT.

The genes are TRBV29-1 and TRBJ1-1; 7 bases are shared with TRBD1. This CDR3 contains 12 residues. Germline lookup yields CDR1 SQVTM and CDR2 ANQGSEA. V trimming: 6 bases; J trimming: 5 bases; junction bases outside the gene matches: 6. CDR3 nucleotides: TGCAGCGTGGGCCAGGGGGGGACTGAAGCTTTCTTT. This encodes CSVGQGGTEAFF.